This T cell receptor beta chain was identified in a study of blood T cells in healthy people across ages. It was with a sample-barcoded 5' primer and a J-beta primer mix that a second PCR of about 6 to 11 cycles was run. The yield of each sample was at least 2.5 million CDR3-containing paired-end reads. Each CDR3 protein gets one entry after TCRdb re-called the 5' RACE reads with MiXCR. There are about 650,000 distinct CDR3 sequences in the sample; approximately 31% occur only once, and over 15% lies in the top ten. This clonotype was detected many times. What it recognizes is unknown. Per sample, at least 5.5 micrograms of total RNA were extracted. Overall study results and limits: Estimated diversity that came from one million T cells was considered an underestimate. Roughly linear age-related decline in beta diversity appeared, significant by age 40.

The material sequenced was blood. This TCR came from a woman older than 75 in good health.

In nucleotides, the CDR3 is TGCGCCAGCAGCCAGGGGGGTCGAGGGGATCAGCCCCAGCATTTT. Translating gives CASSQGGRGDQPQHF. The chain combines TRBV4-3 with TRBJ1-5; D may be TRBD1 (5 bases). The CDR3 is 15 amino acids. V gave up 3 bases and J gave up 5 bases, with 14 bases separating them. Germline V gives CDR1 LGHNA, CDR2 YSLEER.